This T cell receptor (beta chain) was profiled in a study of blood T cell repertoires in COVID-19. On the study more broadly: The samples span acute and convalescent COVID-19 from the United States, Italy and Spain. From T cells, B-cell-depleted T cells, or PBMCs came the material, which was cDNA or gDNA.

As originally analysed: Nucleated cell number was recorded as an estimate derived from reference gene primer amplification. Only in-frame clones appear in the TCRdb table, and some are missing; sequencing was by immunoSEQ multiplex PCR. Clonal size and the V and J genes are those of that table, whereas D and trimming came from the DNA. The data contain about 38,000 clones, about two thirds of them singletons. With V trimmed by 4 bases and J by 4 bases, 7 bases remained unmatched. This CDR3 spans 16 amino acids. Sequenced sample: peripheral blood. V is TRBV5-3 and J is TRBJ2-6; 8 bases are shared with TRBD1. TRBV5-3 is known as an ORF, though its function is uncertain. The receptor's source is a man between 65 and 79 years old with COVID-19, enrolled during active disease. For the CDR3, the DNA is TGTGCCAGAAGCACGGGACAGGTGAAAGGGGCCAACGTCCTGACTTTC. It encodes CARSTGQVKGANVLTF.